Shown below are 19 T cell receptor beta chains from a single sample sequenced in a study of long-term antiretroviral therapy in people with HIV. Survey-level resolution applied to immunoSEQ assay v3.0. Some clones are missing from TCRdb's copy, which holds only in-frame ones; the method was immunoSEQ multiplex PCR. The sample lists roughly 30,000 clones, around 83% occurring once. The material sequenced was unsorted PBMCs, taken 0.8 years after starting antiretroviral therapy. These receptors all stem from a woman aged 25-40 years with HIV.

V gene TRBV6-6 combines with J gene TRBJ1-1, with a possible D match to TRBD1 (6 bases). CDR3 size: 13 residues. From germline, CDR1 is MNHNY and CDR2 SVGAGI (reference sequence). The germline V and J ends were trimmed by 7 bases and 5 bases, with 14 bases remaining between them. The CDR3 DNA follows: TGTGCCAGCAAGACGGGGAGGGGGACTGAAGCTTTCTTT. It yields the protein CASKTGRGTEAFF.

This sequence joins TRBV5-6 and TRBJ2-7, with 8 bases identical to TRBD1. The CDR3 covers 16 residues. J was trimmed by 6 bases and V by 4 bases; bases with no gene match: 15. CDR1 and CDR2 (germline): SGHDT, YYEEEE. The CDR3 is CASSLRGTGFPGEQYV. In DNA, the CDR3 is TGTGCCAGCAGCCTCCGGGGGACAGGTTTTCCGGGCGAGCAGTACGTC.

The genes are TRBV15 and TRBJ1-2, with TRBD1 identical over 7 bases. Germline trimming cut 0 bases from V and 5 bases from J; bases unmatched to any gene: 9. This CDR3 contains 16 residues. Germline CDR1 LNHNV, CDR2 YYDKDF (reference sequence). The CDR3: CATSREAGTASYGYTF. Written as DNA, the CDR3 is TGTGCCACCAGCAGAGAAGCCGGGACAGCCAGTTATGGCTACACCTTC.

V gene TRBV19 combines with J gene TRBJ1-1; D is undetermined. This CDR3 is built from 15 residues. V was trimmed by 3 bases and J by 0 bases, leaving 11 bases between them. CDR1 and CDR2 from the germline V gene are LNHDA and SQIVND (reference sequence). The chain's CDR3 is CASSMEGSMNTEAFF. DNA of the CDR3: TGTGCCAGTAGTATGGAGGGATCCATGAACACTGAAGCTTTCTTT.

The chain combines TRBV14 with TRBJ1-1, with a tentative D call TRBD1 (5 bases). V lost 7 bases, J lost 4 bases, and 13 bases lay in between. The CDR3 covers 13 residues. Per germline, CDR1 SGHDN and CDR2 FVKESK. CDR3 region: CASNSLGVTEAFF. CDR3 nucleotide sequence: TGTGCCAGCAATTCGTTGGGGGTCACTGAAGCTTTCTTT.

Turning to this clone: The final CDR3 position lacks the conserved phenylalanine or tryptophan, pointing to a likely read error. The DNA is left out, because the CDR3 cannot be placed on it with certainty; the CDR3 is given as TCRdb lists it. The chain recombines TRBV2 with TRBJ1-1; TRBD1 is taken as the D call from the table, unchecked against the DNA. Per the germline V gene, CDR1 is SNHLY and CDR2 is FYNNEI. The CDR3 has 10 residues if both end residues are counted. The CDR3 reads CASSGGHLRT.

The chain combines TRBV2 with TRBJ2-6; D remains ambiguous. The CDR3 is made up of 15 amino acids. Germline-derived CDR1 and CDR2 are SNHLY and FYNNEI. V lost 1 base to trimming and J lost 0 bases, with 4 bases between them. The CDR3: CASSEESSGANVLTF. In DNA form, the CDR3 reads TGTGCCAGCAGTGAAGAGAGCTCTGGGGCCAACGTCCTGACTTTC.

The chain recombines TRBV6-6 with TRBJ1-5; D ambiguous. The CDR3 has 16 residues. V was clipped by 0 bases and J by 0 bases, with 9 bases between them. CDR1 and CDR2 from the germline V gene are MNHNY and SVGAGI (reference sequence). The CDR3 loop is CASSYSSGYSNQPQHF. The CDR3 nucleotides are TGTGCCAGCAGTTACTCTTCCGGATATAGCAATCAGCCCCAGCATTTT.

The J gene is TRBJ2-7, the V gene TRBV23-1; D remains ambiguous. TRBV23-1 is identified as an open reading frame with a role that is uncertain. Trimming took off 7 bases at V and 3 bases at J, with 16 bases between the two ends. There are 14 residues in the CDR3. In DNA, the CDR3 is TGCGCCAGCACACGAGGTTACAGCCACTACGAGCAGTACGTC. Translation gives CASTRGYSHYEQYV.

The chain is built from TRBV20-1 and TRBJ1-5; D unclear. CDR3 size: 11 residues. Germline lookup yields CDR1 DFQATT and CDR2 SNEGSKA (reference sequence). The chain's CDR3 is CSIGGDQPQHF. The CDR3 nucleotides read TGCTCGATCGGTGGGGATCAGCCCCAGCATTTT.

The rearrangement links TRBV5-1 to TRBJ1-1, with TRBD1 matching over 7 bases. This CDR3 comprises 15 residues. J was trimmed by 0 bases and V by 0 bases; bases with no gene match: 2. Looked up from germline, CDR1 is SGHRS and CDR2 is YFSETQ. The CDR3 protein is CASSLEGTVNTEAFF. The CDR3 region has the DNA TGCGCCAGCAGCTTGGAAGGGACAGTGAACACTGAAGCTTTCTTT.

The chain combines TRBV5-1 with TRBJ1-1; perhaps TRBD1 as D (5 bases). This CDR3 is 13 amino acids long. Trimming stripped 1 base from V and 4 bases from J, with 8 bases between. Per germline, CDR1 SGHRS and CDR2 YFSETQ. The CDR3 bases are TGCGCCAGCAGCTTGTCAGGGACCACTGAAGCTTTCTTT. This gives the protein CASSLSGTTEAFF.

The genes are TRBV6-1 and TRBJ2-7; D may be TRBD2 (5 bases). This CDR3 is built from 15 residues. Germline assignment: CDR1 MNHNS and CDR2 SASEGT. V was cut by 2 bases and J by 2 bases, with 13 bases left in between. In nucleotides, the CDR3 is TGTGCCAGCAGTGAATCCGACGGGGAACCCTACGAGCAGTACTTC. This translates into CASSESDGEPYEQYF.

This chain links TRBV5-8 with TRBJ1-1; 7 bases line up with TRBD1. Trimming removed 6 bases from V and 0 bases from J; junction bases left unmatched: 14. Germline values: CDR1 SGHTS, CDR2 YDEGEE. The CDR3 is 17 residues long. The CDR3 loop reads CASTLTRTGGMNTEAFF. CDR3 nucleotide sequence: TGTGCCAGCACCCTTACTAGGACAGGAGGGATGAACACTGAAGCTTTCTTT.

The chain recombines TRBV14 with TRBJ2-1; D remains unclear. Germline V gene sequence: CDR1 SGHDN, CDR2 FVKESK. The CDR3 extends over 14 amino acids. Trimming left V 0 bases short and J 4 bases short, with 7 bases between. The CDR3 DNA follows: TGTGCCAGCAGCCAAGATATTGTATACAATGAGCAGTTCTTC. It codes for CASSQDIVYNEQFF.

Regarding this clone: The sample contains more than one DNA sequence encoding this CDR3. The chain is built from TRBV4-2 and TRBJ2-5, with TRBD2 as a possible D gene (5 bases). This CDR3 has 18 residues. Germline CDR1 LGHNA, CDR2 YNFKEQ. V dropped 0 bases and J dropped 1 base, with 18 bases sitting between them. CDR3 loop: CASSQDFVSIGSQETQYF. Written as DNA, the CDR3 is TGTGCCAGCAGCCAAGACTTCGTATCGATAGGGAGCCAAGAGACCCAGTACTTC.

The rearrangement uses TRBV18 and TRBJ2-7, with 11 nucleotides matching TRBD1. The CDR3 has 13 residues. The ends lost 5 bases at V and 7 bases at J; junction bases unmatched: 4. The germline CDR1 and CDR2 sequences are KGHSH and LQKENI. The CDR3 DNA follows: TGTGCCAGCTCAGTGGGGACAGGGGGGGAGCAGTACGTC. This encodes CASSVGTGGEQYV.

This sequence joins TRBV6-4 and TRBJ2-5; D gene uncertain. Germline V gene lookup returns CDR1 MRHNA and CDR2 SNTAGT. This CDR3 region has 13 residues. Trimming stripped 4 bases from V and 5 bases from J, with 11 bases between. Here the CDR3 DNA reads TGTGCCAGCAGTGGCCTTCCCTCGGAGACCCAGTACTTC. Protein product: CASSGLPSETQYF.

This chain connects TRBV7-2 to TRBJ2-7; the D is unclear. The CDR3 length is 15 residues. V gave up 5 bases and J gave up 3 bases, with 17 bases separating them. The V gene's germline CDR1 is SGHTA and CDR2 FQGNSA. CDR3 region: CASSPDRVLFYEQYF. CDR3 DNA: TGTGCCAGCAGCCCCGACCGCGTATTGTTCTACGAGCAGTACTTC.